The TCR beta chain described here comes from a study of shared clonotypes between healthy human individuals. Whole-study findings and limits: Sampling covered blood only; tissue repertoires likely differ.

CDR1 and CDR2 from the germline V gene are SNHLY and FYNNEI. The CDR3 covers 14 residues. V gave up 6 bases and J gave up 3 bases, with 15 bases separating them. Worth noting for this clone: Its target is not known.

Deep level was the assay's run setting. This table comes from immunoSEQ multiplex PCR, and its TCRdb copy is limited to in-frame clones, with some not included. The table shows roughly 500,000 clones, with 79% occurring only once. The chain uses TRBV2 and TRBJ2-7; D possibly corresponds to TRBD1 (6 bases). The sequence was obtained from a woman aged 40-49 years in good health. Some clones in this sample may be carry-over from other donors' samples. Source material: PBMCs. CDR3 sequence (DNA): TGTGCCAGCAGGAACAGGGTCGAATACTACGAGCAGTACTTC. Protein product: CASRNRVEYYEQYF.